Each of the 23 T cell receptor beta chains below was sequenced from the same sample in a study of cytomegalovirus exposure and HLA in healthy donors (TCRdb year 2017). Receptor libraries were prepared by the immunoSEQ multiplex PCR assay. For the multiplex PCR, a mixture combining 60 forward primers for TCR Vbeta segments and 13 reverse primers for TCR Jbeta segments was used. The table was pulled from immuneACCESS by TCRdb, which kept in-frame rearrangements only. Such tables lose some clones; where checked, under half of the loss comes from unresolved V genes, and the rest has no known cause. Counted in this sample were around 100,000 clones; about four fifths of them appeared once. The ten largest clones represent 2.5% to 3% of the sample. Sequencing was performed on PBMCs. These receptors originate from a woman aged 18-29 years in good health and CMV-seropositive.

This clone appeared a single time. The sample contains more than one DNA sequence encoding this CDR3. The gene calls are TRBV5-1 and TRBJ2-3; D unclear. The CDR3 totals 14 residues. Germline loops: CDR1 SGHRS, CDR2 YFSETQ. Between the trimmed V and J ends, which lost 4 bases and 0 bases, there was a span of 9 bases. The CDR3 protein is CASSPTTSTDTQYF. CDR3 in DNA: TGCGCCAGCAGCCCCACTACTAGCACAGATACGCAGTATTTT.

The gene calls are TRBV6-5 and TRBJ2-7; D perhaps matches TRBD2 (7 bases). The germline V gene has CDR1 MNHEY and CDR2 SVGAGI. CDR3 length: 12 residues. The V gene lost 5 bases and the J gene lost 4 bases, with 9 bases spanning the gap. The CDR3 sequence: CASSRGGYEQYF. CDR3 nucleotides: TGTGCCAGCAGTAGGGGGGGTTACGAGCAGTACTTC.

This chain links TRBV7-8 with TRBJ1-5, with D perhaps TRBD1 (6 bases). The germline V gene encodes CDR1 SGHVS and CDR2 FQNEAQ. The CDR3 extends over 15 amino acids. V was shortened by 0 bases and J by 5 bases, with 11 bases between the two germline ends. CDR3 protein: CASSLARGGYQPQHF. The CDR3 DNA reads TGTGCCAGCAGCTTAGCGCGGGGGGGCTATCAGCCCCAGCATTTT.

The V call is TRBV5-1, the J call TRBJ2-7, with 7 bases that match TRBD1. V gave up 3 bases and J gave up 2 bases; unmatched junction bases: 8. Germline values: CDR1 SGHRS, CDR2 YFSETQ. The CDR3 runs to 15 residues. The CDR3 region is CASSYWDRNPYEQYF. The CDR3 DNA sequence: TGCGCCAGCAGCTATTGGGACAGAAACCCCTACGAGCAGTACTTC.

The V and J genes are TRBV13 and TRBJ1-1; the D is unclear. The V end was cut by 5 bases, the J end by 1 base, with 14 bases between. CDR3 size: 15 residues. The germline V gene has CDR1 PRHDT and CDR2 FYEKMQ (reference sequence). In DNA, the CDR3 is TGTGCCAGCAGCACGCGGGATAGACCGAACACTGAAGCTTTCTTT. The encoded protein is CASSTRDRPNTEAFF.

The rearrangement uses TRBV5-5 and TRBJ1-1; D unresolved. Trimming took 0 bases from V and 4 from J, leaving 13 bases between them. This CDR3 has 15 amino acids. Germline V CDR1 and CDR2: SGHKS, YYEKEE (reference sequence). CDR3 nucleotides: TGTGCCAGCAGCTTGGGGTGGGAGGCCCGCACTGAAGCTTTCTTT. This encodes CASSLGWEARTEAFF.

CDR3 residues: CASSYSEGGYEQYF. Here the CDR3 DNA reads TGTGCCAGCAGTTACTCGGAAGGGGGCTACGAGCAGTACTTC. This chain connects TRBV6-6 to TRBJ2-7, with TRBD1 as a possible D gene (6 bases). The CDR3 consists of 14 residues. Trimming cost V 0 bases and J 3 bases, with 9 bases left between them. Germline V CDR1 and CDR2: MNHNY, SVGAGI (reference sequence).

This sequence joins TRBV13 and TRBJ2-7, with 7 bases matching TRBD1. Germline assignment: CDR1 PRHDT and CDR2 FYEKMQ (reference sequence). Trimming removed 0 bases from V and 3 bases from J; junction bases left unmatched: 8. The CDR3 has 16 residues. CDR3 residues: CASSLGGQVPLYEQYF. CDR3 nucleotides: TGTGCCAGCAGCTTAGGTGGACAGGTCCCCCTCTACGAGCAGTACTTC.

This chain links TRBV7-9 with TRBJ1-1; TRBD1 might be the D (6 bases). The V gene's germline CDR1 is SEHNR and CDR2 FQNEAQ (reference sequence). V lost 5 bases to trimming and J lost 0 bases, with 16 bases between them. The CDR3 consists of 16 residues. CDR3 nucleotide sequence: TGTGCCAGCAGCCCCGGGACAAGCTTCATGAACACTGAAGCTTTCTTT. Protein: CASSPGTSFMNTEAFF.

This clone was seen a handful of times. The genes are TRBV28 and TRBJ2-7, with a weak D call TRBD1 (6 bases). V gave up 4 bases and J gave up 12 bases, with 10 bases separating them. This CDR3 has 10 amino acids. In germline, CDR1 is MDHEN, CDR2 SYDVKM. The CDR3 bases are TGTGCCAGCAGTTCCGGGACAACGTACTTC. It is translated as CASSSGTTYF.

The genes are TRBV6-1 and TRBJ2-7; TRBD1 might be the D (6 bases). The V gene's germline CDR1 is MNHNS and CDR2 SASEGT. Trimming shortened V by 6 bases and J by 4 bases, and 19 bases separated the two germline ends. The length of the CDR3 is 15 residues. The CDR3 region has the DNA TGTGCCAGCAGGGGCCCCTGGACAGCAGATTACGAGCAGTACTTC. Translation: CASRGPWTADYEQYF.

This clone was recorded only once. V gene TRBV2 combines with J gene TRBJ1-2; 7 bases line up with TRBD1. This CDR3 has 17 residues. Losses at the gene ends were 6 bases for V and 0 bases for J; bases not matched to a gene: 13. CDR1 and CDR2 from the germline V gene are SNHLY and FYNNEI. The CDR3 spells CASRYLRSGQSNYGYTF. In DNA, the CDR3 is TGTGCCAGCAGATACCTTAGGTCGGGACAGTCTAACTATGGCTACACCTTC.

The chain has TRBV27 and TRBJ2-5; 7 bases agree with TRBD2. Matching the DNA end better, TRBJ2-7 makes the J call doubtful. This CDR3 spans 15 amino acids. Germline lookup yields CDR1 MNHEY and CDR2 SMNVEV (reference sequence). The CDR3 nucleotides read TGTGCCAGCAGTTTATCTACGGGAGGCTCCTACGAGCAGTACTTC. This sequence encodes CASSLSTGGSYEQYF.

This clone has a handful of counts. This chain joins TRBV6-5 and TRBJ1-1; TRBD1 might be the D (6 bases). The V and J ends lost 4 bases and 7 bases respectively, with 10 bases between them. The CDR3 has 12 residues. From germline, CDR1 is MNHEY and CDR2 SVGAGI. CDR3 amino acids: CASSSKGGEAFF. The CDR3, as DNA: TGTGCCAGCAGTTCAAAAGGGGGTGAAGCTTTCTTT.

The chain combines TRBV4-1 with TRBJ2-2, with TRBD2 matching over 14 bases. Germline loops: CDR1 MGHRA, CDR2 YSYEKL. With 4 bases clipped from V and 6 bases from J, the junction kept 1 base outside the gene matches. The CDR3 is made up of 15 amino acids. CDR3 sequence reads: CASSLGLAGAGELFF. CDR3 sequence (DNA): TGCGCCAGCAGCCTGGGACTAGCGGGAGCCGGGGAGCTGTTTTTT.

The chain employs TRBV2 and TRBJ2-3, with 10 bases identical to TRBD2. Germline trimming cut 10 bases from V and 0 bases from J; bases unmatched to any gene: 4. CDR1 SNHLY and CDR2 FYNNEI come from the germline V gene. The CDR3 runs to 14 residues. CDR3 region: CAILLAGSTDTQYF. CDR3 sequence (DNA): TGTGCCATACTACTAGCGGGGAGCACAGATACGCAGTATTTT.

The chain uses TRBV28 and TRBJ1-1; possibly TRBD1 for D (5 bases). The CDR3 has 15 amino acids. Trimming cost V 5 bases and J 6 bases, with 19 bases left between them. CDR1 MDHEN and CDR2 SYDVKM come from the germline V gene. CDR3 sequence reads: CASSPPARQGAEAFF. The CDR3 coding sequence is TGTGCCAGCAGTCCCCCAGCCAGGCAGGGCGCTGAAGCTTTCTTT.

CDR3: CASSPRDRGENTEAFF. As DNA, the CDR3 is TGTGCCAGCAGTCCCCGGGACAGGGGCGAGAACACTGAAGCTTTCTTT. The genes are TRBV25-1 and TRBJ1-1, with 10 positions matching TRBD1. The CDR3 is 16 amino acids. Germline V gene data show CDR1 as MGHDK and CDR2 as SYGVNS. With V trimmed by 5 bases and J by 1 base, 7 bases remained unmatched.

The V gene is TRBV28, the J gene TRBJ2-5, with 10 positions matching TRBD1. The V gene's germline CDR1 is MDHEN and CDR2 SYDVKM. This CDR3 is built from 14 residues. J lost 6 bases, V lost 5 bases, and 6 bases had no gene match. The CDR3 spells CASSNRDRGQTQYF. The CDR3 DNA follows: TGTGCCAGCAGTAACCGGGACAGGGGACAGACCCAGTACTTC.

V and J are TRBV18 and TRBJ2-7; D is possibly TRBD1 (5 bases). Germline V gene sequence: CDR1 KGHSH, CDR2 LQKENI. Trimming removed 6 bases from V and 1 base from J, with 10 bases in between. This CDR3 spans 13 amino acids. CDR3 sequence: CASSPTGSYEQYF. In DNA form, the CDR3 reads TGTGCCAGCTCCCCCACAGGTTCCTACGAGCAGTACTTC. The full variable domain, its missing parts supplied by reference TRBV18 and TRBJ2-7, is NAGVMQNPRHLVRRRGQEARLRCSPMKGHSHVYWYRQLPEEGLKFMVYLQKENIIDESGMPKERFSAEFPKEGPSILRIQQVVRGDSAAYFCASSPTGSYEQYFGPGTRLTVT.

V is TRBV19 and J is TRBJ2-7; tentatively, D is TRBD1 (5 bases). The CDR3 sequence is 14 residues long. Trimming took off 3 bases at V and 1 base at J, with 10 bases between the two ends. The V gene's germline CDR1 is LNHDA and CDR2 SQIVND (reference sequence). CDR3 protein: CASSIRTFSYEQYF. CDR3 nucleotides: TGTGCCAGTAGTATTCGGACATTTTCCTACGAGCAGTACTTC.

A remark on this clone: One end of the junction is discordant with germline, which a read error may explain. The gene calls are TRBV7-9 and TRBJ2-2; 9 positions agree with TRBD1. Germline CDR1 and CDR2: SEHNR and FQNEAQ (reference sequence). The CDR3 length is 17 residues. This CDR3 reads CSSSLVPGQGRTGELFF. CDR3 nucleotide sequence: TGTTCCAGCAGCTTGGTTCCGGGACAGGGTAGGACCGGGGAGCTGTTTTTT.

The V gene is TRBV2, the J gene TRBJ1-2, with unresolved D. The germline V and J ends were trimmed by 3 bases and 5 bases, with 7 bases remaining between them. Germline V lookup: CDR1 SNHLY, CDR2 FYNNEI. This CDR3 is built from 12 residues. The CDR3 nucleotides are TGTGCCAGCAGTGATGAGTTGTATGGCTACACCTTC. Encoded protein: CASSDELYGYTF.